The rows below give T cell receptor beta chains drawn from one sample of a study of T cell responses to AZD1222 COVID-19 vaccine. Here immunoSEQ multiplex PCR was the method, and the copy in TCRdb shows in-frame clones only, minus some. The sample lists around 130,000 clones, approximately 85% occurring once. Specimen: peripheral blood, collected 28 days after the second AZD1222 dose. The receptors were gathered from an adult who received the AZD1222 COVID-19 vaccine. Each CDR3 is given with its conserved first and last residue. The D gene is left open where the match is weak. Clone size appears in some rows only: once, few, many, or a class for an expanded clone.

J,size,D,V,CDR3,DNA
TRBJ2-7,.,.,TRBV6-5,CASSYIYSYEQYF,TGTGCCAGCAGTTACATCTACTCCTACGAGCAGTACTTC
TRBJ2-3,.,TRBD1,TRBV29-1,CSVRGQGLDTQYF,TGCAGCGTGCGGGGACAGGGATTAGATACGCAGTATTTT
TRBJ2-2,.,TRBD2,TRBV4-2,CASSQVGGLGAGELFF,TGTGCCAGCAGCCAAGTCGGGGGACTAGGGGCCGGGGAGCTGTTTTTT
TRBJ2-7,once,.,TRBV27,CASLGNFYGEQYF,TGTGCCAGCTTGGGGAACTTTTATGGCGAGCAGTACTTC
TRBJ1-6,.,.,TRBV5-1,CASSSGTLSGSPLHF,TGCGCCAGCAGCTCGGGGACATTATCGGGTTCACCCCTCCACTTT
TRBJ1-1,.,.,TRBV28,CASSQPSNLEAFF,TGTGCCAGCAGTCAACCTTCGAATCTCGAGGCTTTCTTT
TRBJ1-5,.,TRBD1,TRBV7-8,CAGARGRDQPQHF,TGTGCCGGCGCCAGGGGGCGCGATCAGCCCCAGCATTTT
TRBJ1-4,.,.,TRBV4-1,CASSQDWAATNEKLFF,TGCGCCAGCAGCCAAGACTGGGCAGCAACTAATGAAAAACTGTTTTTT
TRBJ2-1,.,TRBD2,TRBV10-2,CASSESGTSGLYNEQFF,TGCGCCAGCAGTGAGTCAGGGACTAGCGGCCTCTACAATGAGCAGTTCTTC
TRBJ2-1,.,TRBD2,TRBV19,CASSIGLAGGLGYNEQFF,TGTGCCAGTAGTATTGGTCTAGCGGGGGGCCTAGGCTACAATGAGCAGTTCTTC
TRBJ2-5,.,TRBD1,TRBV28,CASSSPGGSGETQYF,TGTGCCAGCAGTTCCCCAGGGGGCTCGGGAGAGACCCAGTACTTC
TRBJ1-3,.,.,TRBV7-3,CASSLNRGNTIYF,TGTGCCAGCAGCTTAAATCGGGGTAACACCATATATTTT
TRBJ2-3,.,.,TRBV19,CASSNLDTDTQYF,TGTGCCAGTAGTAATTTAGACACAGATACGCAGTATTTT
TRBJ1-6,.,.,TRBV20-1,CSADQGLALHF,TGCAGTGCAGATCAGGGCCTAGCCCTCCACTTT
TRBJ1-1,.,.,TRBV27,CASSSRRRPMNTEAFF,TGTGCCAGCAGTTCCCGGCGACGGCCAATGAACACTGAAGCTTTCTTT
TRBJ1-5,.,.,TRBV6-2/TRBV6-3,CASSRGFWEPQHF,TGTGCCAGCAGTCGAGGGTTTTGGGAGCCCCAGCATTTT
TRBJ1-2,once,TRBD1,TRBV12-3/TRBV12-4,CASKRPGQGADTF,TGTGCCAGCAAACGACCGGGACAGGGGGCTGACACCTTC
TRBJ2-7,.,.,TRBV28,CASSLWDLIF,TGTGCCAGCAGTTTATGGGACCTCATCTTC
TRBJ2-2,.,TRBD2,TRBV3-1/TRBV3-2,CASSQGLAPDGELFF,TGTGCCAGCAGCCAAGGACTAGCTCCGGACGGGGAGCTGTTTTTT
TRBJ2-7,.,TRBD1,TRBV27,CASRKRTGRTYEQYF,TGTGCCAGCAGAAAGAGGACAGGGAGGACCTACGAGCAGTACTTC
TRBJ1-1,.,TRBD1,TRBV2,CASSEGGQEAFF,TGTGCCAGCAGTGAAGGGGGACAGGAAGCTTTCTTT
TRBJ2-5,.,TRBD1,TRBV2,CASSPLAGGEETQYF,TGTGCCAGCAGTCCCCTGGCAGGGGGCGAAGAGACCCAGTACTTC
TRBJ2-3,.,.,TRBV10-3,CAISDGTSSTDTQYF,TGTGCCATCAGTGACGGGACAAGTAGCACAGATACGCAGTATTTT
TRBJ1-4,.,.,TRBV6-5,CASSYLRTNEKLFF,TGTGCCAGCAGTTACTTGCGGACCAATGAAAAACTGTTTTTT
TRBJ1-2,.,.,TRBV12-3/TRBV12-4,CASSLGLGYGYTF,TGTGCCAGCAGTTTAGGGCTGGGATATGGCTACACCTTC
TRBJ2-7,.,TRBD1,TRBV5-4,CASTTGGRGDYEQYF,TGTGCCAGCACCACAGGGGGCCGCGGGGATTACGAGCAGTACTTC
TRBJ2-2,.,.,TRBV19,CASKLGNTGELFF,TGTGCCAGTAAACTCGGGAACACCGGGGAGCTGTTTTTT
TRBJ2-2,.,.,TRBV5-1,CASSSEGESAGELFF,TGCGCCAGCAGCTCGGAGGGGGAATCGGCCGGGGAGCTGTTTTTT
TRBJ2-7,.,.,TRBV19,CASSIVPGGYEQYF,TGTGCCAGTAGTATAGTGCCAGGGGGGTACGAGCAGTACTTC
TRBJ1-1,few,.,TRBV6-5,CASSLTPEDTEAFF,TGTGCCAGCAGCTTGACACCCGAGGACACTGAAGCTTTCTTT
TRBJ2-1,.,TRBD2,TRBV20-1,CSASTLTSGTYNEQFF,TGCAGTGCTAGTACTTTAACTAGCGGGACCTACAATGAGCAGTTCTTC
TRBJ2-1,once,.,TRBV9,CASSVVGSSYNEQFF,TGTGCCAGCAGCGTAGTTGGCAGCTCCTACAATGAGCAGTTCTTC
TRBJ2-7,.,.,TRBV21-1,CASSNRSVVSYEQYF,TGTGCCAGCAGCAACAGATCTGTCGTGTCCTACGAGCAGTACTTC
TRBJ2-1,once,.,TRBV30,CAWRAEGTYNEQFF,TGTGCCTGGAGGGCGGAGGGAACATATAATGAGCAGTTCTTC
TRBJ1-2,.,TRBD1,TRBV29-1,CSVEVQDRLGGYTF,TGCAGCGTTGAAGTACAGGACAGGCTTGGTGGCTACACCTTC
TRBJ2-7,.,.,TRBV7-2,CASSLGFGSGQYF,TGTGCCAGCAGCTTAGGTTTTGGCTCAGGGCAGTACTTC
TRBJ1-4,.,.,TRBV7-2,CASSLDSNNEKLFF,TGTGCCAGCAGCTTAGATAGCAACAATGAAAAACTGTTTTTT
TRBJ1-2,.,.,TRBV18,CASSWTETNYGYTF,TGTGCCAGCTCATGGACAGAGACTAACTATGGCTACACCTTC
TRBJ1-2,.,.,TRBV24-1,CATSDEGYGYTF,TGTGCCACCAGTGATGAGGGCTATGGCTACACCTTC
TRBJ2-5,.,.,TRBV3-1/TRBV3-2,CASSQGGEETQYF,TGTGCCAGCAGCCAAGGGGGGGAAGAGACCCAGTACTTC
TRBJ2-4,.,.,TRBV20-1,CSGLAKNIQYF,TGCAGTGGCCTAGCCAAAAACATTCAGTACTTC
TRBJ2-2,once,.,TRBV5-1,CASSLDGAGELFF,TGCGCCAGCAGCTTGGATGGCGCCGGGGAGCTGTTTTTT
TRBJ2-7,once,.,TRBV30,CAWSRGGGSYEQYF,TGTGCCTGGAGTAGAGGGGGGGGATCCTACGAGCAGTACTTC
TRBJ2-7,.,TRBD1,TRBV19,CASVDRGDEQYF,TGTGCCAGTGTGGACAGGGGCGACGAGCAGTACTTC
TRBJ1-3,.,TRBD1,TRBV11-2,CASRPGQGALTSGNTIYF,TGTGCCAGCAGGCCGGGACAGGGGGCTTTAACCTCTGGAAACACCATATATTTT
TRBJ2-5,.,TRBD2,TRBV19,CASSMTSPETQYF,TGTGCCAGTAGTATGACTAGCCCGGAGACCCAGTACTTC
TRBJ1-1,once,.,TRBV4-1,CASSQVSNTEAFF,TGCGCCAGCAGCCAAGTATCGAACACTGAAGCTTTCTTT
TRBJ2-1,.,TRBD2,TRBV6-6,CASSYPTSGGAFEQFF,TGTGCCAGCAGTTACCCCACTAGCGGGGGGGCCTTTGAGCAGTTCTTC
TRBJ1-2,.,TRBD1,TRBV11-2,CASSPHQGQGYGYTF,TGTGCCAGCAGCCCTCATCAGGGACAGGGCTATGGCTACACCTTC
TRBJ1-2,.,.,TRBV28,CATRTVYYGYTF,TGTGCCACCCGGACAGTTTACTATGGCTACACCTTC
TRBJ2-5,once,TRBD2,TRBV6-1,CASSESGGQETQYF,TGTGCCAGCAGTGAATCCGGGGGGCAAGAGACCCAGTACTTC
TRBJ2-1,.,TRBD2,TRBV3-1/TRBV3-2,CASSQEVAGGLTFF,TGTGCCAGCAGCCAAGAAGTCGCGGGAGGGTTGACGTTCTTC
TRBJ1-5,.,TRBD1,TRBV5-1,CASSSVTGGQPQHF,TGCGCCAGCAGCTCCGTGACAGGGGGTCAGCCCCAGCATTTT
TRBJ2-3,.,.,TRBV20-1,CSGLMADTQYF,TGCAGTGGTTTAATGGCAGATACGCAGTATTTT
TRBJ2-6,.,.,TRBV6-4,CASSAGSAGANVLTF,TGTGCCAGCAGTGCCGGGAGTGCTGGGGCCAACGTCCTGACTTTC
TRBJ2-3,.,TRBD2,TRBV27,CASNPMREGTDTQYF,TGTGCCAGCAACCCAATGCGGGAGGGAACAGATACGCAGTATTTT
TRBJ1-2,once,.,TRBV27,CASKFNRDVPGYTF,TGTGCCAGCAAATTCAACAGGGACGTCCCTGGCTACACCTTC
TRBJ2-3,.,.,TRBV5-1,CASMTADPGYTQYF,TGCGCCAGCATGACCGCCGACCCGGGGTATACGCAGTATTTT
TRBJ1-1,few,.,TRBV6-5,CASSYISRTGQTEAFF,TGTGCCAGCAGTTATATTTCAAGAACAGGTCAAACTGAAGCTTTCTTT
TRBJ2-7,once,.,TRBV2,CASLGPGGSEQYF,TGTGCCAGCCTAGGACCAGGCGGATCCGAGCAGTACTTC